These 27 T cell receptor beta chains originate from one sample sequenced in a study of T-cell memory formation after mild COVID-19. TCRdb redid the calling of the 5' RACE reads with MiXCR, one entry per CDR3 protein. The sample gives about 440,000 distinct CDR3 sequences, roughly 20% of which show up once; about 8.8% is in the top ten. Sequenced material: PBMCs or a T cell subset sorted from them (not recorded which). Receptors were obtained from an adult woman who had mild COVID-19 (a few samples of this study predate the infection). Cell type and time point are not known.

This clonotype was counted ten times or more. V is TRBV5-4 and J is TRBJ1-3; D call uncertain. The V end was cut by 4 bases, the J end by 0 bases, with 11 bases between. The CDR3 contains 15 residues. Germline loops: CDR1 SGHNT, CDR2 YYREEE (reference sequence). The CDR3 sequence is CASSPGPASGNTIYF. The CDR3 DNA sequence: TGTGCCAGCAGCCCTGGGCCGGCCTCTGGAAACACCATATATTTT.

This clonotype was observed a few times. The chain carries TRBV9 and TRBJ2-3; no definite D call. CDR3 length equals 12 residues. Germline CDR1 and CDR2: SGDLS and YYNGEE. V was pared by 0 bases and J by 4 bases, with 3 bases between. The DNA for the CDR3 is TGTGCCAGCAGCGTAGAGGCAGATACGCAGTATTTT. Its protein is CASSVEADTQYF.

V and J are TRBV7-6 and TRBJ2-7; TRBD1 matches 9 bases. V gave up 2 bases and J gave up 1 base; unmatched junction bases: 3. The CDR3 is made up of 15 amino acids. Germline CDR1 is SGHVS and CDR2 is FNYEAQ. The CDR3: CASSLMGTGSYEQYF. CDR3 nucleotides: TGTGCCAGCAGCTTAATGGGGACAGGGTCCTACGAGCAGTACTTC.

The chain employs TRBV20-1 and TRBJ2-7; no definite D call. With 1 base removed from V and 0 bases from J, the gap between germline ends came to 25 bases. The CDR3 is made up of 19 amino acids. The V gene's germline CDR1 is DFQATT and CDR2 SNEGSKA (reference sequence). The CDR3 bases are TGCAGTGCTAGAGGTCGAGCCCGGACCACTACTTCGAGCTCCTACGAGCAGTACTTC. It codes for CSARGRARTTTSSSYEQYF.

The chain recombines TRBV20-1 with TRBJ2-7, with 12 bases lining up with TRBD2. The CDR3 runs 13 residues. Per the germline V gene, CDR1 is DFQATT and CDR2 is SNEGSKA (reference sequence). This chain's CDR3 is CSVLAGGPNEQYF. CDR3 in DNA: TGCAGCGTTCTAGCGGGAGGGCCAAACGAGCAGTACTTC.

This clonotype was observed a handful of times. The chain uses TRBV2 and TRBJ2-5, with 10 bases lining up with TRBD2. This CDR3 is 15 amino acids long. Trimming took 3 bases from V and 4 from J; bases not matched to a gene: 5. Germline values: CDR1 SNHLY, CDR2 FYNNEI. The CDR3 loop is CASSDLLAGSETQYF. CDR3 bases: TGTGCCAGCAGTGATTTACTAGCGGGATCAGAGACCCAGTACTTC.

This clonotype turned up a few times. The chain joins TRBV7-8 to TRBJ2-7; TRBD2 matches at 15 bases. The junction had 2 bases not matched to a gene; V was cut back by 5 bases and J by 0 bases. CDR3 length: 16 amino acids. Germline CDR1 is SGHVS and CDR2 is FQNEAQ. CDR3 nucleotides: TGTGCCAGCAGCGGGGGACTAGCGGGGGGCTCCTACGAGCAGTACTTC. It encodes CASSGGLAGGSYEQYF.

This clonotype was observed a few times. This sequence joins TRBV12-3 or TRBV12-4 and TRBJ1-5; 9 nucleotides align to TRBD1. J was trimmed by 0 bases and V by 6 bases; bases with no gene match: 9. The CDR3 spans 17 residues. CDR3 nucleotides: TGTGCCAGCAGGCTACGGGACAGGGCTTATAGCAATCAGCCCCAGCATTTT. It is translated as CASRLRDRAYSNQPQHF.

The chain carries TRBV18 and TRBJ1-1; D is uncertain. Germline assignment: CDR1 KGHSH and CDR2 LQKENI. This CDR3 spans 14 amino acids. The V end lost 2 bases, the J end lost 4 bases, and 11 bases lay between the germline ends. For the CDR3, the DNA is TGTGCCAGCTCACCAGTATACGTGGGCACTGAAGCTTTCTTT. This encodes CASSPVYVGTEAFF. Filled out from reference TRBV18 and TRBJ1-1, the complete variable domain reads NAGVMQNPRHLVRRRGQEARLRCSPMKGHSHVYWYRQLPEEGLKFMVYLQKENIIDESGMPKERFSAEFPKEGPSILRIQQVVRGDSAAYFCASSPVYVGTEAFFGQGTRLTVV.

This clonotype turned up a few times. The chain recombines TRBV6-2 or TRBV6-3 with TRBJ1-5; 7 nucleotides align to TRBD1. CDR1 and CDR2 (germline): MNHEY, SVGEGT. This CDR3 has 14 residues. V was clipped by 6 bases and J by 5 bases; unmatched bases: 7. The DNA of the CDR3 is TGTGCCAGCAGCCCGGGACAGTCGGATCAGCCCCAGCATTTT. Translated, it gives CASSPGQSDQPQHF.

This clonotype was seen only once. The V gene is TRBV11-2, the J gene TRBJ1-1, with D unresolved. From germline, CDR1 is SGHAT and CDR2 FQNNGV. V gave up 1 base and J gave up 2 bases, with 11 bases separating them. The CDR3 runs 15 residues. The CDR3, as DNA: TGTGCCAGCAGCTTAGTGGAGGGAGGAAACACTGAAGCTTTCTTT. Translating it yields CASSLVEGGNTEAFF.

This clonotype was seen repeatedly, ten times or more. The chain has TRBV2 and TRBJ2-3; 7 bases are shared with TRBD2. The V segment lost 3 bases and the J segment 3 bases; nucleotides outside the gene matches: 9. The CDR3 has 16 amino acids. Per the germline V gene, CDR1 is SNHLY and CDR2 is FYNNEI. The CDR3 protein is CASSEVYVGGTDTQYF. The DNA for the CDR3 is TGTGCCAGCAGTGAGGTTTATGTGGGAGGGACAGATACGCAGTATTTT. Full variable domain (outside the CDR3, taken from reference TRBV2 and TRBJ2-3): EPEVTQTPSHQVTQMGQEVILRCVPISNHLYFYWYRQILGQKVEFLVSFYNNEISEKSEIFDDQFSVERPDGSNFTLKIRSTKLEDSAMYFCASSEVYVGGTDTQYFGPGTRLTVL.

This chain links TRBV9 with TRBJ2-5; D possibly uses TRBD1 or TRBD2 (5 bases each). Trimming left V 4 bases short and J 2 bases short, with 12 bases between. CDR1 is SGDLS, CDR2 YYNGEE, per germline. There are 14 residues in the CDR3. In nucleotides, the CDR3 is TGTGCCAGCAGCAAAGGGACCAGTCAAGAGACCCAGTACTTC. Translating gives CASSKGTSQETQYF.

Only a few counts were recorded for this clonotype. This sequence joins TRBV29-1 and TRBJ1-2; D is possibly TRBD1 (5 bases). The CDR3 covers 13 residues. Germline V lookup: CDR1 SQVTM, CDR2 ANQGSEA. V lost 3 bases and J 2 bases, leaving 10 bases between the germline ends. The CDR3 sequence: CSVDTAGNYGYTF. In DNA form, the CDR3 reads TGCAGCGTTGATACGGCAGGGAACTATGGCTACACCTTC.

Turning to this clonotype: The junction does not match germline at one end; this may be a read error. This sequence joins TRBV11-3 and TRBJ2-1, with 9 bases identical to TRBD2. Germline CDR1 and CDR2: SGHNT and YENEEA. The CDR3 spans 16 residues. The CDR3 spells CASSIERTGGRALPHF. The CDR3 DNA is TGTGCCAGCAGCATTGAGCGGACTGGCGGGAGGGCACTTCCGCACTTC.

The V gene is TRBV12-3 or TRBV12-4, the J gene TRBJ1-5; 7 bases line up with TRBD1. This CDR3 contains 14 residues. After removal of 5 bases from V and 7 bases from J, the junction contained 8 bases not matched to a gene. CDR3 bases: TGTGCCAGCAGTGCCGGGACAGCGGGCCAGCCCCAGCATTTT. Translation gives CASSAGTAGQPQHF.

This chain connects TRBV7-9 to TRBJ2-1; 7 bases fit TRBD2. The CDR3 is 15 residues long. Germline V CDR1 and CDR2: SEHNR, FQNEAQ (reference sequence). Losses at the gene ends were 4 bases for V and 8 bases for J; bases not matched to a gene: 11. CDR3 sequence reads: CASSSGLRGGDEQFF. CDR3 in DNA: TGTGCCAGCAGCTCGGGACTAAGGGGAGGCGATGAGCAGTTCTTC.

The V and J genes are TRBV6-5 and TRBJ1-2; 9 bases match TRBD1. The trim removed 5 bases at V and 8 bases at J, leaving 6 bases unmatched. There are 13 residues in the CDR3. Germline V CDR1 and CDR2: MNHEY, SVGAGI. Here the CDR3 DNA reads TGTGCCAGCAGTCGAACAGGGGGCTACGGCTACACCTTC. This sequence encodes CASSRTGGYGYTF.

CDR3 sequence reads: CASRPQGFNEQFF. CDR3 DNA sequence: TGTGCCAGCAGACCCCAGGGATTCAATGAGCAGTTCTTC. This chain joins TRBV12-3 or TRBV12-4 and TRBJ2-1, with D perhaps TRBD1 (5 bases). Trimming removed 6 bases from V and 6 bases from J, with 12 bases in between. This CDR3 region has 13 residues.

This rearrangement joins TRBV5-1 to TRBJ2-5, with 9 bases identical to TRBD2. The V and J ends lost 0 bases and 2 bases, in that order; junction bases with no gene match: 11. Germline loops: CDR1 SGHRS, CDR2 YFSETQ. This CDR3 contains 18 residues. The CDR3 loop reads CASSLGVREGPSQETQYF. The CDR3 DNA reads TGCGCCAGCAGCTTGGGGGTGCGGGAGGGACCTTCGCAAGAGACCCAGTACTTC.

This clonotype was seen a handful of times. The chain recombines TRBV4-2 with TRBJ1-2, with D unresolved. The CDR3 is made up of 18 amino acids. Germline CDR1 reads LGHNA; CDR2 reads YNFKEQ. The germline V and J ends were trimmed by 2 bases and 0 bases, with 19 bases remaining between them. CDR3 loop: CASSQIGVALQANYGYTF. For the CDR3, the DNA is TGTGCCAGCAGCCAAATCGGGGTTGCCTTACAAGCTAACTATGGCTACACCTTC.

In its sample, this clonotype was seen a few times. The rearrangement uses TRBV20-1 and TRBJ1-4, with a tentative D call TRBD1 (6 bases). Germline lookup yields CDR1 DFQATT and CDR2 SNEGSKA (reference sequence). CDR3 size: 15 residues. V was clipped by 0 bases and J by 7 bases, with 15 bases between them. Here the CDR3 DNA reads TGCAGTGCTAGAGATTGGGCCAGGGGACGTGAAAAACTGTTTTTT. Translated: CSARDWARGREKLFF.

At least ten counts were recorded for this clonotype. This sequence joins TRBV3-1 and TRBJ2-3, with D perhaps matching TRBD2 (5 bases). Per the germline V gene, CDR1 is LGHDT and CDR2 is YNNKEL (reference sequence). The V end lost 0 bases, the J end lost 5 bases, and 12 bases lay between the germline ends. The CDR3 is 15 residues long. The CDR3 DNA follows: TGTGCCAGCAGCCAAGATTTTGGACTTCAAGATACGCAGTATTTT. This sequence encodes CASSQDFGLQDTQYF.

V and J are TRBV30 and TRBJ2-2; unclear D gene. CDR3 size: 13 residues. CDR1 is GTSNPN and CDR2 is SVGIG in the germline V gene (reference sequence). Between the trimmed V and J ends, which lost 4 bases and 0 bases, there was a span of 6 bases. CDR3 loop: CAWKGPNTGELFF. The CDR3 nucleotides are TGTGCCTGGAAAGGCCCGAACACCGGGGAGCTGTTTTTT.

There are a few counts of this clonotype. This rearrangement joins TRBV7-9 to TRBJ1-2; no clear D gene. With 0 bases removed from V and 8 bases from J, the gap between germline ends came to 10 bases. The CDR3 consists of 13 residues. The germline gives CDR1 SEHNR, CDR2 FQNEAQ (reference sequence). In nucleotides, the CDR3 is TGTGCCAGCAGCTTAGCCCCCATCTTCGGCTACACCTTC. This codes for CASSLAPIFGYTF. The full variable domain, rest sourced from reference TRBV7-9 and TRBJ1-2, is DTGVSQNPRHKITKRGQNVTFRCDPISEHNRLYWYRQTLGQGPEFLTYFQNEAQLEKSRLLSDRFSAERPKGSFSTLEIQRTEQGDSAMYLCASSLAPIFGYTFGSGTRLTVV.

This clonotype was seen repeatedly, ten times or more. The chain links TRBV20-1 to TRBJ1-5; D gene ambiguous. The V and J ends lost 3 bases and 0 bases respectively, with 6 bases between them. Germline assignment: CDR1 DFQATT and CDR2 SNEGSKA (reference sequence). There are 13 residues in the CDR3. CDR3 residues: CSAREDSNQPQHF. CDR3 coding DNA: TGCAGTGCTAGGGAGGATAGCAATCAGCCCCAGCATTTT.

The J gene is TRBJ1-1, the V gene TRBV7-9; weak D call: TRBD1 (5 bases). The germline V gene encodes CDR1 SEHNR and CDR2 FQNEAQ (reference sequence). Between the trimmed V and J ends, which lost 5 bases and 6 bases, there was a span of 16 bases. The CDR3 is 14 amino acids. The CDR3 sequence is CASSGRAMGPEAFF. As DNA, the CDR3 is TGTGCCAGCAGCGGACGGGCCATGGGGCCTGAAGCTTTCTTT.